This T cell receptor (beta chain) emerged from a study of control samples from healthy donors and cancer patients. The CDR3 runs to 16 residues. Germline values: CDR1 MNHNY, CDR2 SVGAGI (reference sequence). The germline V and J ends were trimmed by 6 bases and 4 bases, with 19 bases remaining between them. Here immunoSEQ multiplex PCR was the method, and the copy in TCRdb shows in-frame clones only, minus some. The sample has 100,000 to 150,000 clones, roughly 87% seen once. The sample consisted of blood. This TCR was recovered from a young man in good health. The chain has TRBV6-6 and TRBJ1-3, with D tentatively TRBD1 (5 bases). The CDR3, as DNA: TGTGCCAGCAGGAAGACAGAAAGAAACTTAGGAAACACCATATATTTT. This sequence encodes CASRKTERNLGNTIYF.